This T cell receptor beta chain was identified during a study of human T cells and chemical hapten exposure. Study as a whole: There were per-sample TCR yield variations, arising mainly from small pooled library volume differences.

This clonotype showed up many times. What it binds is unknown. The germline V gene encodes CDR1 GTSNPN and CDR2 SVGIG (reference sequence). V shed 7 bases and J shed 9 bases, with 18 bases lying between them. This CDR3 is built from 12 residues. Broader study findings: Sensitizing to DPC left TCRs with a frequency above 1 in 1000 unaltered.

The library put unique molecular identifiers onto individual cDNA molecules. As processed by the authors: Ranging from about 20,000 to 700,000, TCR counts per sample had a median value of around 92,000. TCRdb independently ran MiXCR on the 5' RACE reads; one entry per CDR3 protein. It is TCRdb's table, rather than the study itself, that gives the V and J calls and clone size. Among 110,000 to 150,000 distinct CDR3 sequences, about 4% were seen once, and the ten largest hold 1.3% to 1.5%. Unfractionated whole blood yielded total RNA. This receptor was taken from a female donor in good health. The chain recombines TRBV30 with TRBJ1-1; possibly TRBD1 for D (5 bases). The CDR3 protein is CALSIVPGQAFF. The CDR3 DNA sequence: TGTGCCTTATCCATCGTCCCAGGGCAAGCTTTCTTT.